This T cell receptor (beta chain) was retrieved from a study of cytomegalovirus exposure and HLA in healthy donors. Study-wide results and limits: In a later analysis, a genetic analysis reported fewer productive-TCR N-insertions in an Asian-associated ancestry cluster than the cohort average. Owing to their indistinguishability, certain V segments, notably TRBV6-2 and TRBV6-3, were excluded. Based on reports, TCR beta sequences accurately predicted HLA-A and HLA-B alleles for most subjects. Researchers catalogued over 150 TCR beta chains as cytomegalovirus-associated.

A multiplex PCR was run with 60 Vbeta primers and 13 Jbeta primers. Generated by immunoSEQ multiplex PCR, the TCRdb table keeps only in-frame clones and is missing some. The table records about 210,000 clones, nearly 80% of them present only once. Trimming removed 6 bases from V and 0 bases from J, with 15 bases in between. The germline V gene has CDR1 MNHEY and CDR2 SMNVEV (reference sequence). This CDR3 is built from 15 residues. This clone was recorded only once. What it recognizes is unknown. The origin of this receptor is a male donor in good health and CMV-seronegative. Material for sequencing was PBMCs. The chain recombines TRBV27 with TRBJ2-7, with D possibly being TRBD2 (5 bases). CDR3 region: CASSTIPGTSYEQYF. The CDR3, as DNA: TGTGCCAGCAGCACGATCCCGGGAACCTCCTACGAGCAGTACTTC.